The next 5 T cell receptor beta chains were all read from a single sample in a study of sequential checkpoint blockade in melanoma. Treatment given: randomized to nivolumab then ipilimumab (arm A) or the reverse (arm B). Sequencing was performed with immunoSEQ multiplex PCR; in TCRdb, only in-frame clones are kept and a portion is missing. The sample shows 2,300 or so clones, 20% to 25% of them seen only once. Sequencing was performed on tumor tissue (inferred from file names), taken from a patient given nivolumab and ipilimumab in sequence. These receptors were collected from a human donor with melanoma.

In its sample, this clone ranks as medium-sized. The V and J genes are TRBV6-8 and TRBJ1-1; D is possibly TRBD1 (5 bases). The germline CDR1 and CDR2 sequences are MNHGY and SAAAGT. The V gene lost 6 bases and the J gene lost 2 bases, with 13 bases spanning the gap. This CDR3 has 14 residues. The CDR3 spells CASSAGGVNTEAFF. The CDR3 region has the DNA TGTGCCAGCAGCGCCGGGGGGGTAAACACTGAAGCTTTCTTT.

This clone occurred many times. V usage is TRBV11-3 and J usage is TRBJ1-5; D is undetermined. V lost 5 bases, J lost 4 bases, and 15 bases lay in between. CDR1 and CDR2 from the germline V gene are SGHNT and YENEEA. The CDR3 has 15 amino acids. The DNA for the CDR3 is TGTGCCAGCAGCCAATCGACGGGCGCTAATCAGCCCCAGCATTTT. Amino acids: CASSQSTGANQPQHF.

J is TRBJ1-6 and V is TRBV19, with 8 bases identical to TRBD1. Germline lookup yields CDR1 LNHDA and CDR2 SQIVND (reference sequence). Trimming at V came to 3 bases and at J to 3 bases, leaving 4 bases not matched to a gene. The CDR3 sequence is 16 residues long. The CDR3 here is CASSIAGGVYNSPLHF. CDR3 nucleotides: TGTGCCAGTAGTATCGCAGGGGGCGTCTATAATTCACCCCTCCACTTT.

This clone counts as medium-sized (0.01 to 0.1%). The chain employs TRBV9 and TRBJ2-5, with no clear D. The germline CDR1 and CDR2 sequences are SGDLS and YYNGEE. With 0 bases removed from V and 5 bases from J, the gap between germline ends came to 14 bases. The CDR3 consists of 15 residues. This chain's CDR3 is CASSVGSHVRETQYF. The CDR3 DNA reads as TGTGCCAGCAGCGTAGGGTCCCACGTCCGGGAGACCCAGTACTTC.

In its sample, this clone was seen a few times. The chain couples TRBV30 to TRBJ1-2; TRBD1 is a possible D gene (5 bases). Trimming stripped 4 bases from V and 4 bases from J, with 19 bases between. CDR1 and CDR2 from the germline V gene are GTSNPN and SVGIG (reference sequence). The CDR3 runs 15 residues. The CDR3 coding sequence is TGTGCCTGGACCGCGTCCGCACAGGAGGGCTATGGCTACACCTTC. Protein product: CAWTASAQEGYGYTF. The full variable domain, completed using reference TRBV30 and TRBJ1-2, is SQTIHQWPATLVQPVGSPLSLECTVEGTSNPNLYWYRQAAGRGLQLLFYSVGIGQISSEVPQNLSASRPQDRQFILSSKKLLLSDSGFYLCAWTASAQEGYGYTFGSGTRLTVV.